This TCR beta chain was sequenced for a study of CD8 T cells in ankylosing spondylitis. This clonotype showed up just a few times. Its matching antigen is unknown. General observations from the study: Disease-associated clones were reportedly significantly overrepresented in matched ankylosing spondylitis synovial fluid.

J gave up 1 base and V 6 bases, and 4 bases lay outside the gene matches. CDR3 length: 16 residues. A quantitative 5'-RACE method, one with molecular barcodes, was used to make TCR beta libraries. TCRdb reanalysed the 5' RACE reads using MiXCR and keeps one entry per CDR3 protein. The sample lists approximately 240,000 distinct CDR3 sequences, 10% to 13% occurring once. The TCR originated in a male donor with ankylosing spondylitis or in good health (not recorded which). The V and J genes are TRBV12-3 or TRBV12-4 and TRBJ2-4; 12 bases are a match to TRBD2. Sequenced input: blood, either unsorted or a sorted T cell fraction (not recorded which). For the CDR3, the DNA is TGTGCCAGCAGCCCCACTAGCGGGGGGGCCAAAAACATTCAGTACTTC. Residues: CASSPTSGGAKNIQYF.